This TCR beta chain was recovered during a study of PD-1 blockade in mismatch repair-deficient tumors. General study findings and limits: After pembrolizumab, tumor-resident clones rose rapidly, then generally contracted before radiologic responses.

Clones were read by immunoSEQ multiplex PCR, and TCRdb kept only the in-frame ones, dropping some. The sample consists of about 14,000 clones, roughly nine tenths of them appearing once. Of note for this clone: No antigen is known for it.

The sample's time point: roughly 10-day in vitro stimulation with candidate neoantigen peptide 6. TCR sequencing covered a few patients who responded to pembrolizumab. The sequencing used cells cultured in vitro, collected from a patient treated with pembrolizumab. The TCR sequence derives from an adult with mismatch repair-deficient cancer.

The CDR3 region has the DNA TGCGCCAGCAGCTTGAGCAGGGGGATTTCAGGTGACATTCAGTACTTC. Translating gives CASSLSRGISGDIQYF. V and J are TRBV5-1 and TRBJ2-4, with 7 bases fitting TRBD1. The junction had 12 bases not matched to a gene; V was cut back by 1 base and J by 8 bases. The length of the CDR3 is 16 residues. Germline-derived CDR1 and CDR2 are SGHRS and YFSETQ.